This record looks at one T cell receptor beta chain sequence and its context. This entry comes from a study of blood T cell repertoires in COVID-19. Study-level information: Italy, Spain and the United States were the sources of the convalescent and acute COVID-19 samples. PBMCs, B-cell-depleted T cells, or T cells were the source of the cDNA or gDNA that made up the material.

Original processing methods: Reference gene primer amplification gave nucleated cell count estimates. Profiling relied on immunoSEQ multiplex PCR, and the TCRdb table lists in-frame clones only, not all of them. The D gene and trimming were derived from the DNA, and the V and J assignments and clone size from that table. Here the sample spans roughly 70,000 clones, 75% to 95% being singletons. The CDR3 is made up of 18 amino acids. Input material: peripheral blood. The rearrangement links TRBV21-1 to TRBJ1-1; TRBD1 was called by the table and not checked on the DNA. TRBV21-1 is classified as a pseudogene. This clonotype originated in a woman aged 55-69 years with active COVID-19. For the CDR3, the DNA is TGTGCCAGCAGCAAAGGGAGAGGACAGGGCCATTCAAGGGCTGAAGCTTTCTTT. This codes for CASSKGRGQGHSRAEAFF.